This T cell receptor beta chain stems from a study of early T cells in non-severe SARS-CoV-2 infection. The CDR3 extends over 11 amino acids. With 0 bases removed from V and 10 bases from J, the gap between germline ends came to 7 bases. Germline V gene data show CDR1 as GTSNPN and CDR2 as SVGIG (reference sequence). Researchers tagged individual cDNA molecules with unique molecular identifiers. A single record per CDR3 protein comes from TCRdb applying MiXCR to the 5' RACE reads. The data show approximately 64,000 distinct CDR3 sequences, with less than 5% seen just once and around 4.9% held by the top ten. Many counts were recorded for this clonotype.

Specimen: whole blood. The J gene is TRBJ2-1, the V gene TRBV30; D is uncertain. The source of this sequence is an adult who was a healthcare worker with PCR-confirmed SARS-CoV-2 infection or an uninfected control (not recorded which). The CDR3 reads CAWSVSPEQFF. In DNA form, the CDR3 reads TGTGCCTGGAGTGTGTCCCCAGAGCAGTTCTTC.